This T cell receptor (beta chain) was captured in a study of cytomegalovirus exposure and HLA in healthy donors. After removal of 8 bases from V and 3 bases from J, the junction contained 1 base not matched to a gene. The length of the CDR3 is 11 residues. Germline V lookup: CDR1 SNHLY, CDR2 FYNNEI. Study results and limitations: In a later analysis, specific HLA alleles were associated with 15,000 or so TCR beta sequences at a 0.05 false discovery rate.

The PCR was carried out with 60 Vbeta primers and 13 Jbeta primers. Only in-frame clones appear in the TCRdb table, and some are missing; sequencing was by immunoSEQ multiplex PCR. The data hold some 130,000 clones, with roughly 9.7% observed a single time. In the case of this clone: Its target is unknown.

The rearrangement links TRBV2 to TRBJ2-7; 7 nucleotides align to TRBD2. This sequence originates from a man between 45 and 60 years old in good health and CMV-seronegative. The material sequenced was PBMCs. The CDR3 DNA sequence: TGTGCCAGCCGGGGGGTCTACGAGCAGTACTTC. This codes for CASRGVYEQYF.